A selection of T cell receptor beta chains follows, all from one sample in a study of response to subunit inactivated influenza vaccine. TCRdb redid the calling of the RT-PCR reads with MiXCR, one entry per CDR3 protein. Of fewer than 700,000 distinct CDR3 sequences listed, roughly 13% are singletons. Sequencing used PBMCs from blood, obtained 40 to 50 days after vaccination. These receptor sequences come from a man aged 45 to 65 who received an inactivated influenza vaccine. Each CDR3 is given with its conserved first and last residue. D genes are given only for firm matches. The size entry is marked missing in some rows and otherwise reads once, few, many or a size class.

V,J,D,size,DNA,CDR3
TRBV4-3,TRBJ2-5,-,-,TGCGCCAGCAGCCCTCGTCAGGGTAACGGGGCCCAGTACTTC,CASSPRQGNGAQYF
TRBV4-3,TRBJ2-1,-,few,TGCGCCAGCAGCCAAGACTCAGGGAATGAGCAGTTCTTC,CASSQDSGNEQFF
TRBV29-1,TRBJ2-7,-,many,TGCAGCGTTCATGGTGACTCCTACGAGCAGTACTTC,CSVHGDSYEQYF
TRBV5-6,TRBJ2-2,-,-,TGTGCCAGCAGTCGTTGGCGCCTCCGCGGTACCGGGGAGCTGTTTTTT,CASSRWRLRGTGELFF
TRBV12-3/TRBV12-4,TRBJ2-7,-,-,TGTGCCAGCAGCTCAGGGTATTTTGAGCAGTACTTC,CASSSGYFEQYF
TRBV7-8,TRBJ1-5,TRBD1,-,TGTGCCAGCAGCTTAGCGGGACAGAAGTCGGGTCAGCCCCAGCATTTT,CASSLAGQKSGQPQHF
TRBV7-6,TRBJ2-7,-,-,TGTGCCAGCAGTTACGACAGGTTCTCCTACGAGCAGTACTTC,CASSYDRFSYEQYF
TRBV4-3,TRBJ2-3,TRBD2,-,TGCGCCAGCAGCCAAGGTTTCCTAGCGGGGGGGCCTGTCACAGATACGCAGTATTTT,CASSQGFLAGGPVTDTQYF
TRBV4-3,TRBJ1-5,TRBD1,-,TGCGCCAGCAGCCAAGACCCCGGGACAGGGGGAAATCAGCCCCAGCATTTT,CASSQDPGTGGNQPQHF
TRBV7-2,TRBJ2-7,TRBD1,few,TGTGCCAGCAGCTTGAGCCGGGGACAGGCCTACGAGCAGTACTTC,CASSLSRGQAYEQYF
TRBV11-2,TRBJ1-2,-,few,TGTGCCAGCAGCACCGGGACTCCATATGGCTACACCTTC,CASSTGTPYGYTF
TRBV7-9,TRBJ2-5,-,few,TGTGCCAGCAGCTTAGGCTCAGTCCGGGAGACCCAGTACTTC,CASSLGSVRETQYF
TRBV28,TRBJ2-5,TRBD1,-,TGTGCCAGCAGTGACACAGGGGTAGGGGAGACCCAGTACTTC,CASSDTGVGETQYF
TRBV3-1,TRBJ2-5,-,-,TGTGCCAGCAGCCAGCTGGGGGGGCAAGTAGAGACCCAGTACTTC,CASSQLGGQVETQYF
TRBV10-3,TRBJ2-7,TRBD1,-,TGTGCCATCAGTGAAAGGGACAGGGCCTCCTACGAGCAGTACTTC,CAISERDRASYEQYF
TRBV9,TRBJ2-7,TRBD2,-,TGTGCCAGCAGCGCAACGGGACTAGCGGGTGTCTACGAGCAGTACTTC,CASSATGLAGVYEQYF
TRBV7-2,TRBJ2-2,-,many,TGTGCCAGCAGCTTCGGACCGAACACCGGGGAGCTGTTTTTT,CASSFGPNTGELFF
TRBV24-1,TRBJ2-5,-,-,TGTGCCACCAGTGATCCCGGGACGGCAAGATCCCAGTACTTC,CATSDPGTARSQYF
TRBV11-2,TRBJ2-2,-,few,TGTGCCAGCAGCTTAGTAGGCAGCCGTAACGGGGAGCTGTTTTTT,CASSLVGSRNGELFF
TRBV3-1,TRBJ1-4,-,-,TGTGCCAGCAGCCAAGATTTGGGACGGAAGTTTTTT,CASSQDLGRKFF